Included here is one T cell receptor beta chain sequence, with context. The entry originates in a study of PD-L1 blockade in urothelial cancer. Study-wide background: Treatment start was followed by blood analysis at 3 weeks (second dose) and again at 6 weeks.

Trimming removed 10 bases at V and 3 bases at J, with 13 bases between. CDR1 MNHEY and CDR2 SVGAGI come from the germline V gene. CDR3 length: 12 amino acids. Time point denoted: pretreatment peripheral blood. The study enrolled patients with locally advanced or metastatic urothelial carcinoma. Produced via immunoSEQ multiplex PCR; TCRdb's table is partial and in-frame only. This sample yields 49,000 or so clones, of which 70% to 80% are seen a single time; more than 9% belongs to the top ten. The sequence was collected from a man aged 65 to 85 with urothelial cancer. Material: PBMCs, obtained around atezolizumab (anti-PD-L1) treatment. This chain links TRBV6-5 with TRBJ2-7, with D perhaps matching TRBD1 (6 bases). CDR3 nucleotides: TGTGCCACCCAGGACAGATTCTACGAGCAGTACTTC. It translates to CATQDRFYEQYF.